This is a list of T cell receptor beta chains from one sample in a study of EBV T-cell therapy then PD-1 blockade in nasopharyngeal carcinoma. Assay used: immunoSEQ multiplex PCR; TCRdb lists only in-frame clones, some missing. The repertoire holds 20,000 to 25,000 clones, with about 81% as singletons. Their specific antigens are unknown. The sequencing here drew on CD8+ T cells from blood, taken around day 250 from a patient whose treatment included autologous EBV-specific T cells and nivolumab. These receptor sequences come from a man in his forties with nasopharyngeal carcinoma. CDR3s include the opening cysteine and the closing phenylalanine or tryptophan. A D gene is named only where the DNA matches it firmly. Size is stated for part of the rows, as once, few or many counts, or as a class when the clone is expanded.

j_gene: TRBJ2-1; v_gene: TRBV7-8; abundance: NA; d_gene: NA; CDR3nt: TGTGCCAGCAGCTTAGCGCTTTCAGTCTGGGCGGTAGTTAATGAGCAGTTCTTC; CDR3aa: CASSLALSVWAVVNEQFF
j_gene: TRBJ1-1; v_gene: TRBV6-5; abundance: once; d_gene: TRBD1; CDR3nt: TGTGCCAGCAGCCTCCCAGGGGGATCTGAAGCTTTCTTT; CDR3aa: CASSLPGGSEAFF
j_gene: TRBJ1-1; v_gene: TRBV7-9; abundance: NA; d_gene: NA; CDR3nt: TGTGCCAGCAGCCCTACTTCCCCGGGGAACACTGAAGCTTTCTTT; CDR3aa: CASSPTSPGNTEAFF
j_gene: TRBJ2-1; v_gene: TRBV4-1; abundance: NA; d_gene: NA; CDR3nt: TGCGCCAGCAGCCAAGTGTTTGGTTACAATGAGCAGTTCTTC; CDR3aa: CASSQVFGYNEQFF
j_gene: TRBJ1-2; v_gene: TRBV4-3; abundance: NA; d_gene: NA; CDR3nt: TGCGCCAGCAGCCAAGATCCGGGGAGGAGATATGGCTACACCTTC; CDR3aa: CASSQDPGRRYGYTF
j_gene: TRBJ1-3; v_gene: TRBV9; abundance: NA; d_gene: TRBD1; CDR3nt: TGTGCCAGCAGCGACCAGGGGGTCACCATATATTTT; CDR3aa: CASSDQGVTIYF
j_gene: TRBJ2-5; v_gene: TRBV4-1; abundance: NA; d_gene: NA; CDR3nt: TGCGCCAGCAGCCAAGTCGATCGAGTGGAGACCCAGTACTTC; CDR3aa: CASSQVDRVETQYF
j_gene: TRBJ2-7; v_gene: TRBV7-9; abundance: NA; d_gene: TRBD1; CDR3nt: TGTGCCAGCAGCTCCTCCCGGGACAGGAATACTAACGAGCAGTACTTC; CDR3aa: CASSSSRDRNTNEQYF
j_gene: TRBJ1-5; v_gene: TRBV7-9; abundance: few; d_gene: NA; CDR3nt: TGTGCCAGCAGCTCCGAAACCAGGGGATCTCAGCCCCAGCATTTT; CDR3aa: CASSSETRGSQPQHF
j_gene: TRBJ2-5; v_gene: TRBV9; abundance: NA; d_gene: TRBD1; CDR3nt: TGTGCCAGCAGCGTAGACGGGACAGGGACAGAGACCCAGTACTTC; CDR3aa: CASSVDGTGTETQYF
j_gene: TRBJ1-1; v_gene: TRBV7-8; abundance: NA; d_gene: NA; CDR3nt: TGTGCCAGCAGCTTATGGGGGGGCGATGGCACTGAAGCTTTCTTT; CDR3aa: CASSLWGGDGTEAFF
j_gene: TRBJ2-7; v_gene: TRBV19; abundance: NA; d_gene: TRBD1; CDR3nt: TGTGCCAGTCATCCAGGGGGCGAGAGTAACGAGCAGTACTTC; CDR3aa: CASHPGGESNEQYF
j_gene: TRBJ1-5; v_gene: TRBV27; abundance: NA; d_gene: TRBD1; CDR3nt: TGTGCCAGCAGTCTTGACAGGGTCGAGGCCCAGCATTTT; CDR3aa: CASSLDRVEAQHF
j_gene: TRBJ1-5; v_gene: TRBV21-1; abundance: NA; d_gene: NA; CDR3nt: TGTGCCAGCAGCAAAGGGACGGGAGTAACAGGACTTGATACTAATCAGCCCCAGCATTTT; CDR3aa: CASSKGTGVTGLDTNQPQHF
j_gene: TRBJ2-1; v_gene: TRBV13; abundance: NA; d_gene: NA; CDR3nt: TGTGCCAGCAGCTCAGGAAAGACACTAGACAATGAGCAGTTCTTC; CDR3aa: CASSSGKTLDNEQFF
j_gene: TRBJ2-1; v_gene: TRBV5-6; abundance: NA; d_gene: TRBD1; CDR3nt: TGTGCCAGCAGCACCGGGACAGGGAGCTACAATGAGCAGTTCTTC; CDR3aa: CASSTGTGSYNEQFF
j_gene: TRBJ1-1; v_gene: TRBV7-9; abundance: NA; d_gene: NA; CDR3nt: TGTGCCAGCAACCGCCTAATAGAAGCTTTCTTT; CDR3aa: CASNRLIEAFF
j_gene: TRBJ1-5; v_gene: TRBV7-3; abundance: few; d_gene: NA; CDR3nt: TGTGCCAGCAGCTTATCACGCGGACAGCCCCAGCATTTT; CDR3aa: CASSLSRGQPQHF
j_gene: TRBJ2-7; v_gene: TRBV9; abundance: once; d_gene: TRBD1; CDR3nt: TGTGCCAGCAGCGTCGAAGATTGGGTCGGCAGGGGGCTTGACGAGCAGTACTTC; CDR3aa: CASSVEDWVGRGLDEQYF
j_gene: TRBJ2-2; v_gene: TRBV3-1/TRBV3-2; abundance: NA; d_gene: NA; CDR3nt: TGTGCCAGCAGCCAAGTATTGGTCGATGGCACCGGGGAGCTGTTTTTT; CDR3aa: CASSQVLVDGTGELFF
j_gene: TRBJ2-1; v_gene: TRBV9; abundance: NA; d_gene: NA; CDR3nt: TGTGCCAGCAGCCATACCCCCCATAAGCAGTTCTTC; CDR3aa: CASSHTPHKQFF
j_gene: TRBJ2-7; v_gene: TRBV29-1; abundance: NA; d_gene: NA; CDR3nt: TGCAGCGTTGTAGGTGGGCCAGCCTACGAGCAGTACTTC; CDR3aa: CSVVGGPAYEQYF
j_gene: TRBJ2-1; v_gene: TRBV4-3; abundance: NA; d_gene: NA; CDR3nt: TGCGCCAGCAGCCAAGGGACTTTCTACAATGAGCAGTTCTTC; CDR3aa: CASSQGTFYNEQFF
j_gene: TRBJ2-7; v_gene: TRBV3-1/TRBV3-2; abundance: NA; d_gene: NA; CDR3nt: TGTGCCAGCAGCCGCGAAACATACCAGGGGACCTCATACGAGCAGTACTTC; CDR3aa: CASSRETYQGTSYEQYF